The 28 T cell receptor beta chains given below trace back to one sample, sequenced in a study of T cells in Graves' hyperthyroidism and ophthalmopathy. The source material, RNA transcripts, was used to amplify TCR beta CDR3 regions. A first-round RT-PCR of the TCR CDR3 used the HTBI primer set. Using its own MiXCR run on the multiplex PCR reads, TCRdb lists one record per CDR3 protein. The data show approximately 600,000 distinct CDR3 sequences, about a fifth seen once. Sequencing input: blood. The origin of the receptors is a man younger than 45 with Graves' ophthalmopathy.

This rearrangement joins TRBV4-3 to TRBJ1-4; D unresolved. Trimming took 1 base from V and 6 from J, leaving 6 bases between them. Germline values: CDR1 LGHNA, CDR2 YSLEER. This CDR3 has 13 amino acids. The CDR3 nucleotides read TGCGCCAGCAGCCAAGGTGGGGATGAAAAACTGTTTTTT. This sequence encodes CASSQGGDEKLFF.

The CDR3 DNA reads TGCGCCAGCAGCCAGAAACAGGGTCACGACTATGGCTACACCTTC. This encodes CASSQKQGHDYGYTF. The chain links TRBV4-1 to TRBJ1-2, with D maybe TRBD1 (6 bases). The ends were cut back, 3 bases at V and 3 bases at J, with 14 bases in the middle. Per germline, CDR1 MGHRA and CDR2 YSYEKL. This CDR3 comprises 15 residues.

This clonotype occurred many times. The V and J genes are TRBV28 and TRBJ1-1; TRBD1 is a possible D gene (6 bases). Germline-derived CDR1 and CDR2 are MDHEN and SYDVKM. CDR3 size: 12 residues. V was cut by 6 bases and J by 4 bases, with 9 bases left in between. Written as DNA, the CDR3 is TGTGCCAGCAGGTTACAGGGCACTGAAGCTTTCTTT. It is translated as CASRLQGTEAFF.

This clonotype was detected a few times. The chain employs TRBV10-3 and TRBJ1-1, with D hard to call. The V gene lost 3 bases and the J gene lost 4 bases, with 12 bases spanning the gap. The germline gives CDR1 ENHRY, CDR2 SYGVKD. CDR3 length: 14 residues. The CDR3 is CAISDAGLVTEAFF. For the CDR3, the DNA is TGTGCCATCAGTGACGCAGGATTGGTCACTGAAGCTTTCTTT.

This clonotype was counted between two and nine times. The chain employs TRBV28 and TRBJ1-3; TRBD1 is a possible D gene (5 bases). Germline CDR1 is MDHEN and CDR2 is SYDVKM. V shed 6 bases and J shed 4 bases, with 16 bases lying between them. The CDR3 length is 15 residues. CDR3 coding DNA: TGTGCCAGCAGCTCCGTCCTCCAGGGAGGAAACACCATATATTTT. It translates to CASSSVLQGGNTIYF.

The chain combines TRBV27 with TRBJ2-5; tentatively, D is TRBD2 (7 bases). Germline V gene sequence: CDR1 MNHEY, CDR2 SMNVEV (reference sequence). Deletions cut 4 bases from V and 5 bases from J, with 14 bases between. There are 14 residues in the CDR3. The chain's CDR3 is CASSSAGAGETQYF. CDR3 DNA sequence: TGTGCCAGCAGTTCCGCGGGGGCTGGGGAGACCCAGTACTTC.

The chain couples TRBV5-1 to TRBJ1-2; D not certain. V was trimmed by 1 base and J by 5 bases, leaving 9 bases between them. This CDR3 is 13 amino acids long. The germline CDR1 and CDR2 sequences are SGHRS and YFSETQ. The CDR3 DNA reads TGCGCCAGCAGCTTGATGGCAGAATATGGCTACACCTTC. It yields the protein CASSLMAEYGYTF.

This clonotype appeared many times. V usage is TRBV11-2 and J usage is TRBJ2-7, with TRBD1 matching 8 bases. From germline, CDR1 is SGHAT and CDR2 FQNNGV. The CDR3 has 12 amino acids. With 5 bases clipped from V and 9 bases from J, the junction kept 6 bases outside the gene matches. The CDR3 nucleotides read TGTGCCAGCAGCCTTGGACAGGGAGTGCAGTACTTC. It translates to CASSLGQGVQYF.

A few counts support this clonotype. The V call is TRBV28, the J call TRBJ2-5; TRBD2 matches at 9 bases. The CDR3 runs 14 residues. Germline CDR1 MDHEN, CDR2 SYDVKM. V lost 6 bases to trimming and J lost 2 bases; unmatched junction nucleotides: 4. CDR3: CASSISGRQETQYF. CDR3 coding DNA: TGTGCCAGCAGCATTAGCGGGAGACAAGAGACCCAGTACTTC. Looking up the rest from reference TRBV28 and TRBJ2-5 gives the full variable domain: DVKVTQSSRYLVKRTGEKVFLECVQDMDHENMFWYRQDPGLGLRLIYFSYDVKMKEKGDIPEGYSVSREKKERFSLILESASTNQTSMYLCASSISGRQETQYFGPGTRLLVL.

This clonotype has more than one count but fewer than ten. This chain joins TRBV29-1 and TRBJ1-1; D ambiguous. Between the trimmed V and J ends, which lost 4 bases and 0 bases, there was a span of 6 bases. The CDR3 extends over 12 amino acids. The germline CDR1 and CDR2 sequences are SQVTM and ANQGSEA. CDR3 nucleotide sequence: TGCAGCGTTGTCTCTCTGAACACTGAAGCTTTCTTT. Translation gives CSVVSLNTEAFF. Full variable domain (missing parts from reference TRBV29-1 and TRBJ1-1): SAVISQKPSRDICQRGTSLTIQCQVDSQVTMMFWYRQQPGQSLTLIATANQGSEATYESGFVIDKFPISRPNLTFSTLTVSNMSPEDSSIYLCSVVSLNTEAFFGQGTRLTVV.

The chain couples TRBV28 to TRBJ2-1; 7 positions agree with TRBD2. J lost 8 bases, V lost 4 bases, and 5 bases had no gene match. The CDR3 has 13 amino acids. The germline V gene has CDR1 MDHEN and CDR2 SYDVKM. As DNA, the CDR3 is TGTGCCAGCAGTTGGCGGGAGTGGGATGAGCAGTTCTTC. It is translated as CASSWREWDEQFF.

This clonotype turned up a few times. The chain uses TRBV28 and TRBJ1-1; D is ambiguous. The ends were cut back, 1 base at V and 2 bases at J, with 8 bases in the middle. Germline-derived CDR1 and CDR2 are MDHEN and SYDVKM. The CDR3 is made up of 14 amino acids. CDR3 sequence reads: CASSLLDPNTEAFF. For the CDR3, the DNA is TGTGCCAGCAGTTTATTAGACCCTAACACTGAAGCTTTCTTT.

This clonotype showed up many times. This chain links TRBV28 with TRBJ1-4, with 11 bases identical to TRBD1. Germline trimming cut 5 bases from V and 10 bases from J; bases unmatched to any gene: 9. CDR1 and CDR2 (germline): MDHEN, SYDVKM. The length of the CDR3 is 15 residues. The chain's CDR3 is CASSPPRTGGGKLFF. CDR3 DNA sequence: TGTGCCAGCAGTCCTCCTAGGACAGGGGGCGGAAAACTGTTTTTT.

This clonotype was detected once. The V call is TRBV27, the J call TRBJ1-1, with 7 nucleotides matching TRBD1. The CDR3 runs to 14 residues. Germline trimming cut 6 bases from V and 2 bases from J; bases unmatched to any gene: 6. Germline V gene data show CDR1 as MNHEY and CDR2 as SMNVEV (reference sequence). CDR3 in amino acids: CASREDRINTEAFF. Written as DNA, the CDR3 is TGTGCCAGCAGGGAGGACAGGATAAACACTGAAGCTTTCTTT.

The CDR3 coding sequence is TGCAGTGCAGAGGACAGGGAGGGTAATGAGCAGTTCTTC. Translating gives CSAEDREGNEQFF. The V and J genes are TRBV20-1 and TRBJ2-1; D perhaps matches TRBD1 (8 bases). V was cut by 6 bases and J by 7 bases, with 16 bases left in between. The CDR3 runs 13 residues. Germline CDR1 reads DFQATT; CDR2 reads SNEGSKA (reference sequence).

This clonotype was found many times. V is TRBV2 and J is TRBJ2-3, with TRBD2 identical over 9 bases. This CDR3 has 17 residues. Trimming took 3 bases from V and 1 from J; bases not matched to a gene: 8. CDR1 and CDR2 (germline): SNHLY, FYNNEI. The CDR3 DNA reads TGTGCCAGCAGTGATGTGGGCAAGCGGGAGGGCACAGATACGCAGTATTTT. Its translation is CASSDVGKREGTDTQYF.

A single count supports this clonotype. The chain recombines TRBV4-2 with TRBJ1-3; D unclear. The V end was cut by 1 base, the J end by 6 bases, with 7 bases between. The CDR3 spans 13 residues. The germline CDR1 and CDR2 sequences are LGHNA and YNFKEQ. The CDR3 is CASSQGVVNTIYF. CDR3 coding DNA: TGTGCCAGCAGCCAAGGTGTAGTAAACACCATATATTTT.

This chain connects TRBV5-6 to TRBJ1-2, with TRBD1 identical over 7 bases. There are 15 residues in the CDR3. J gave up 13 bases and V 0 bases, and 15 bases lay outside the gene matches. Germline V CDR1 and CDR2: SGHDT, YYEEEE. As DNA, the CDR3 is TGTGCCAGCAGCTTGGGCCCGGGACAGACAACCCGGCTCACCTTC. Residues: CASSLGPGQTTRLTF.

Written as DNA, the CDR3 is TGTGCCAGCACCCTGGGATCCGACTTGAACACTGAAGCTTTCTTT. Translated, it gives CASTLGSDLNTEAFF. This chain links TRBV6-1 with TRBJ1-1, with D hard to call. Germline V gene sequence: CDR1 MNHNS, CDR2 SASEGT. V was cut by 7 bases and J by 0 bases, with 15 bases left in between. The CDR3 is 15 amino acids.

This clonotype has a count of ten or more. The chain is built from TRBV7-2 and TRBJ2-3; D gene unclear. V was pared by 5 bases and J by 4 bases, with 10 bases between. Germline loops: CDR1 SGHTA, CDR2 FQGNSA. The CDR3 covers 13 residues. CDR3: CASSPSVADTQYF. CDR3 bases: TGTGCCAGCAGCCCCTCGGTGGCAGATACGCAGTATTTT.

This clonotype has a count of ten or more. This chain joins TRBV11-2 and TRBJ1-6; weak D call: TRBD1 (5 bases). V shed 4 bases and J shed 7 bases, with 20 bases lying between them. Germline V gene lookup returns CDR1 SGHAT and CDR2 FQNNGV. There are 17 residues in the CDR3. CDR3 coding DNA: TGTGCCAGCAGCTCCGACAGCGACTACTGGGAGAATTCACCCCTCCACTTT. Encoded protein: CASSSDSDYWENSPLHF.

This clonotype came up a few times. J is TRBJ2-7 and V is TRBV11-3; D unclear. Germline CDR1 reads SGHNT; CDR2 reads YENEEA. The V gene lost 2 bases and the J gene lost 3 bases, with 8 bases spanning the gap. This CDR3 contains 13 residues. The CDR3 region is CASSLFVGYEQYF. The CDR3 DNA reads as TGTGCCAGCAGCTTATTTGTGGGCTACGAGCAGTACTTC.

J is TRBJ2-5 and V is TRBV4-1; D unresolved. V lost 1 base, J lost 4 bases, and 25 bases lay in between. Germline V lookup: CDR1 MGHRA, CDR2 YSYEKL. The CDR3 length is 19 residues. CDR3 protein: CASSQVYEVWAAQVETQYF. For the CDR3, the DNA is TGCGCCAGCAGCCAAGTTTACGAGGTCTGGGCAGCTCAAGTAGAGACCCAGTACTTC.

The V and J genes are TRBV20-1 and TRBJ2-5; 10 nucleotides align to TRBD2. With V trimmed by 4 bases and J by 5 bases, 13 bases remained unmatched. The CDR3 sequence is 16 residues long. Germline assignment: CDR1 DFQATT and CDR2 SNEGSKA (reference sequence). In nucleotides, the CDR3 is TGCAGTGCTAAACACCCCACTAGCGGGATACGGGAGACCCAGTACTTC. Its protein is CSAKHPTSGIRETQYF.

This rearrangement joins TRBV2 to TRBJ2-7; D perhaps matches TRBD2 (5 bases). V gave up 6 bases and J gave up 6 bases, with 12 bases separating them. This CDR3 has 12 amino acids. Germline lookup yields CDR1 SNHLY and CDR2 FYNNEI. The CDR3 DNA reads TGTGCCAGCAGGGACTCCATCATCGAGCAGTACTTC. As protein: CASRDSIIEQYF.

V is TRBV5-6 and J is TRBJ2-1; 12 positions agree with TRBD2. The trim removed 5 bases at V and 6 bases at J, leaving 6 bases unmatched. Germline loops: CDR1 SGHDT, CDR2 YYEEEE. The CDR3 spans 15 residues. CDR3 coding DNA: TGTGCCAGCAGAGTACTAGCGGGAGGTCCCAATGAGCAGTTCTTC. Its translation is CASRVLAGGPNEQFF.

As concerns this clonotype: Germline is not matched at one junction end, which may reflect a read error. The CDR3 loop is CASSFAGGPNEQFF. The CDR3 bases are TGTGCCAGCAGCTTCGCGGGAGGTCCCAATGAGCAGTTCTTC. V and J are TRBV5-1 and TRBJ2-1; 8 nucleotides line up with TRBD2. Germline V gives CDR1 SGHRS, CDR2 YFSETQ. The length of the CDR3 is 14 residues.

This rearrangement joins TRBV7-9 to TRBJ1-4; D remains unclear. The germline V gene has CDR1 SEHNR and CDR2 FQNEAQ (reference sequence). The length of the CDR3 is 14 residues. Trimming took off 6 bases at V and 8 bases at J, with 16 bases between the two ends. The CDR3 here is CASRLREGREKLFF. The CDR3 nucleotides are TGTGCCAGCAGATTACGGGAGGGCCGGGAAAAACTGTTTTTT.